This T cell receptor (beta chain) was observed in a study of T cell clones after liver transplantation. V lost 5 bases and J lost 0, with 19 bases in between. This CDR3 is 17 amino acids long. From germline, CDR1 is SGHVS and CDR2 FNYEAQ. Using immunoSEQ multiplex PCR, the repertoire was profiled, and TCRdb retains in-frame clones only, with some absent. The data contain over 50,000 clones, approximately 87% of them singletons. V gene TRBV7-6 combines with J gene TRBJ1-2; D unresolved. This clonotype originated in a human patient who received a liver transplant. The graft donor may have contributed some T cells. Sequencing used CD8+ T cells from blood, obtained 12 months after liver transplant. The CDR3 DNA reads TGTGCCAGCAGCCCCGTGGGTGGGCCGGGGTCTAACTATGGCTACACCTTC. As protein: CASSPVGGPGSNYGYTF.